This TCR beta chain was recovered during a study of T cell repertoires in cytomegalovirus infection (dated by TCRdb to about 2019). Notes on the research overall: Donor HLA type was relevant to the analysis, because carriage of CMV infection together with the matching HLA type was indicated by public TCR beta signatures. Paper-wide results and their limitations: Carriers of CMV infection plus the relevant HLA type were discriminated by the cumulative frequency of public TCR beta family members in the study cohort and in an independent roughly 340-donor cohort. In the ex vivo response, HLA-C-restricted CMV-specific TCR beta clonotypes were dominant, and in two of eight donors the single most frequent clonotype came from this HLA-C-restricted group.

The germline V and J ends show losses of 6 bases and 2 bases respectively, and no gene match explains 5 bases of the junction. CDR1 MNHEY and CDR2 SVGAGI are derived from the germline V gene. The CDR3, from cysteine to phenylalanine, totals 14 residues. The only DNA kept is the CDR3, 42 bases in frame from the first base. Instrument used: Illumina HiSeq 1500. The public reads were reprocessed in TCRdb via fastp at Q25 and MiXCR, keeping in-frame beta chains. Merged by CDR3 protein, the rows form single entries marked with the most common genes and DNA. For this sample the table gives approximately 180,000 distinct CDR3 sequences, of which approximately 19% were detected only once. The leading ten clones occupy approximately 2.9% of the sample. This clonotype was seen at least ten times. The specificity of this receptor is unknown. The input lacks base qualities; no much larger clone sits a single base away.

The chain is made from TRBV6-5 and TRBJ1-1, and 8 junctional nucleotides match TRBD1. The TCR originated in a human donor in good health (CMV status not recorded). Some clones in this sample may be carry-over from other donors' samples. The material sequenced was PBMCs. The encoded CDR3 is CASSWTGSNTEAFF. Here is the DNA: TGTGCCAGCAGCTGGACAGGGTCTAACACTGAAGCTTTCTTT.